Detailed here is one TCR beta chain. The CDR3 consists of 13 residues. Germline V gene lookup returns CDR1 SGHTA and CDR2 FQGNSA. V was shortened by 2 bases and J by 4 bases, with 8 bases between the two germline ends. This sample is drawn from a study of T cell responses to AZD1222 COVID-19 vaccine. Assay: immunoSEQ multiplex PCR; the TCRdb copy retains only in-frame clones and omits some. The sample contains 60,000 to 75,000 clones, roughly 89% of which appear only once. This clonotype was sampled from an adult in good health. The J gene is TRBJ1-1, the V gene TRBV7-2; D is unresolved. The sample in question was peripheral blood, obtained on day 0 of AZD1222 vaccination. CDR3 nucleotide sequence: TGTGCCAGCAGCTTAAATTGGGGCACTGAAGCTTTCTTT. It codes for CASSLNWGTEAFF.